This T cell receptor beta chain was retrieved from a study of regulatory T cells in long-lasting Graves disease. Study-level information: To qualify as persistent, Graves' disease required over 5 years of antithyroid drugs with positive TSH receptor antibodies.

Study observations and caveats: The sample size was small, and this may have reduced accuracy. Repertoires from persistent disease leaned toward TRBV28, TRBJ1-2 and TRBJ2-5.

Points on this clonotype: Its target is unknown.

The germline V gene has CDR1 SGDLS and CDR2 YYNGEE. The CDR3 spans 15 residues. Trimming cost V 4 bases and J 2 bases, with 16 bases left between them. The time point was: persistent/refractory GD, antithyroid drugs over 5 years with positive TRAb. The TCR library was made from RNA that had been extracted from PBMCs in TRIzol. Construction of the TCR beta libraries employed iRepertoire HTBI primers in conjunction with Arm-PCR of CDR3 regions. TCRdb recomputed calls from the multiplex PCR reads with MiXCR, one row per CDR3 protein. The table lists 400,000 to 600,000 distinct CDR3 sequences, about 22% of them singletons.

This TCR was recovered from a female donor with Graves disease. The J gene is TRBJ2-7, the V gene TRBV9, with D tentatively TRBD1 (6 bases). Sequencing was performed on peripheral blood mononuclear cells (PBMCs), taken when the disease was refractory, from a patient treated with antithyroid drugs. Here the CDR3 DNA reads TGTGCCAGCAGCCCCTACCGGGACAAAGCCTACGAGCAGTACTTC. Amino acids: CASSPYRDKAYEQYF.